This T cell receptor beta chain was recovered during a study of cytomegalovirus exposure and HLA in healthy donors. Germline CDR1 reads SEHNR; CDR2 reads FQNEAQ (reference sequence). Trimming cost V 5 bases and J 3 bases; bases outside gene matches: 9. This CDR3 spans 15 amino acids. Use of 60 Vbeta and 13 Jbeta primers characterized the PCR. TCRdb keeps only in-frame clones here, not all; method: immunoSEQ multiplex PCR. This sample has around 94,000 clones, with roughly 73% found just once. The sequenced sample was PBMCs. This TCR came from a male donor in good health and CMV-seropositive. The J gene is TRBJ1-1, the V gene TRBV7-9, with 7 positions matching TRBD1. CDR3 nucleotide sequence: TGTGCCAGCAGCGAAAACAGGGGAGGACACACTGAAGCTTTCTTT. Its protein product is CASSENRGGHTEAFF.